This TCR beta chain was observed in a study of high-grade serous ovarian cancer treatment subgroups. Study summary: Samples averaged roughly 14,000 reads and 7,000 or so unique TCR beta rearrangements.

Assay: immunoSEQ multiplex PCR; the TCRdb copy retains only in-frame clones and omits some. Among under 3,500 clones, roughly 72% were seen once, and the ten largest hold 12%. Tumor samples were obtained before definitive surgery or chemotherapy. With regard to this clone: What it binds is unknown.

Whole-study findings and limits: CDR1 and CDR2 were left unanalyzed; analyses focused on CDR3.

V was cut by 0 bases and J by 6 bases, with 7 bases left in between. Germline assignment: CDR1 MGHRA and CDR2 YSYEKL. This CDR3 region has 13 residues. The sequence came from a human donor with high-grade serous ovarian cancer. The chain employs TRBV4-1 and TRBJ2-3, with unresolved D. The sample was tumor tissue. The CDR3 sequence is CASSQDWVDTQYF. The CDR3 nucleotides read TGCGCCAGCAGCCAAGACTGGGTCGATACGCAGTATTTT.